The sequence of this T cell receptor (beta chain) was determined in a study of beta chain features in type 1 diabetes. Study-wide findings and caveats: Among all four CD4+ subsets, Type 1 diabetes patients had TCRB CDR3s that were moderately but significantly shorter. Naive, central memory and Treg TCRB repertoires seemed to resemble each other more closely in patients than they did in healthy donors.

The length of the CDR3 is 15 residues. V lost 5 bases to trimming and J lost 2 bases; unmatched junction nucleotides: 4. Germline CDR1 is MDHEN and CDR2 is SYDVKM. Expressed TCRB transcripts were sequenced after all isolated RNA was converted to cDNA. The protocol was immunoSEQ multiplex PCR, while the TCRdb copy is restricted to in-frame clones and leaves out a portion. The sample has 100,000 to 150,000 clones; 9% are singletons. As to this clone: Antigen specificity is unknown.

Sequencing input: central memory CD4+ T cells from blood. This clonotype was sampled from a man aged 25-40 years with type 1 diabetes. The chain joins TRBV28 to TRBJ2-5, with 11 bases fitting TRBD2. CDR3 protein: CASSAWTSGQETQYF. CDR3 nucleotide sequence: TGTGCCAGCAGTGCCTGGACTAGCGGGCAAGAGACCCAGTACTTC.